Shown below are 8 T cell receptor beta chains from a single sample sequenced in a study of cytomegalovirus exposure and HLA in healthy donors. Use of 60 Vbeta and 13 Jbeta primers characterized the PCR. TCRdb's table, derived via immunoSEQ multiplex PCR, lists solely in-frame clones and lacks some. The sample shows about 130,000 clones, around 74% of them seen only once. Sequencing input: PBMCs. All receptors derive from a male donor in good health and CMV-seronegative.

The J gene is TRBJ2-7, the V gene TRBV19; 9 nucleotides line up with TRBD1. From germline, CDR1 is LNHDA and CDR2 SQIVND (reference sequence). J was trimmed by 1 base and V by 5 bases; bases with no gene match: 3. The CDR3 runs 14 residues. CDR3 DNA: TGTGCCAGTAGTGTGGGACAGGGATCCTACGAGCAGTACTTC. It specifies CASSVGQGSYEQYF. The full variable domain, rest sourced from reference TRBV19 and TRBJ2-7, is DGGITQSPKYLFRKEGQNVTLSCEQNLNHDAMYWYRQDPGQGLRLIYYSQIVNDFQKGDIAEGYSVSREKKESFPLTVTSAQKNPTAFYLCASSVGQGSYEQYFGPGTRLTVT.

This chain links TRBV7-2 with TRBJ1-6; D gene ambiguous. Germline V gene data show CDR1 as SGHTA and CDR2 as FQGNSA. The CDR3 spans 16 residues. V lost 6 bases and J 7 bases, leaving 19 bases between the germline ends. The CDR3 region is CASSPEGTRKNSPLHF. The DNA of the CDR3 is TGTGCCAGCAGTCCAGAGGGCACACGAAAAAATTCACCCCTCCACTTT.

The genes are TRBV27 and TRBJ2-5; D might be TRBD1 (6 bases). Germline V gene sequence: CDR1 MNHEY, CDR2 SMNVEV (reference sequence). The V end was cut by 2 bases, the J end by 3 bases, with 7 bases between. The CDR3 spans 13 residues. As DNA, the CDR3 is TGTGCCAGCAGTTTAGGGACAAAAGAGACCCAGTACTTC. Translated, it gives CASSLGTKETQYF.

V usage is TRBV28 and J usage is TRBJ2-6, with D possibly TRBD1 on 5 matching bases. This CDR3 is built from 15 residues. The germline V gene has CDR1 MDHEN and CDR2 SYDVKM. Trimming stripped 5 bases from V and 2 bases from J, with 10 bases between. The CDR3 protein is CASSRWGAGANVLTF. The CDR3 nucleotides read TGTGCCAGCAGTCGTTGGGGCGCTGGGGCCAACGTCCTGACTTTC.

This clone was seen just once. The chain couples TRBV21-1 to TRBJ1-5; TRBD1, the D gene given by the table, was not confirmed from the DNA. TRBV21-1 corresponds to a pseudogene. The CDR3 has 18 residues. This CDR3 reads CAAAARTGRKDSNQPQHF. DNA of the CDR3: TGTGCCGCGGCGGCTAGGACAGGGCGTAAAGATAGCAATCAGCCCCAGCATTTT.

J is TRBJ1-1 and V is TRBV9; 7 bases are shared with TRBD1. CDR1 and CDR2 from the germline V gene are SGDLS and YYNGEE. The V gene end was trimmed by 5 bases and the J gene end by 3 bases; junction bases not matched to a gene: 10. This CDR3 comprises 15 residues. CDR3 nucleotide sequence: TGTGCCAGCAGTAAGGGGGCCGGGGGGGACACTGAAGCTTTCTTT. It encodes CASSKGAGGDTEAFF.

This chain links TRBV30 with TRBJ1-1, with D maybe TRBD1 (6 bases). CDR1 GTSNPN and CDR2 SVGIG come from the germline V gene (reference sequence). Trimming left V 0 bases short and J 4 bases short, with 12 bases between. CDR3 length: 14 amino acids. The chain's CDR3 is CAWSVWGQGTEAFF. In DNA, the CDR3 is TGTGCCTGGAGTGTGTGGGGGCAGGGCACTGAAGCTTTCTTT.

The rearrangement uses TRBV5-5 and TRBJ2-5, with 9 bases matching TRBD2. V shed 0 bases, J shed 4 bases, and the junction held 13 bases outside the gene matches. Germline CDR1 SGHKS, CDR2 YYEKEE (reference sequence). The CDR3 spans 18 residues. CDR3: CASSLAASGGPWGETQYF. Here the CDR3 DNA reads TGTGCCAGCAGCTTGGCCGCAAGCGGGGGGCCCTGGGGAGAGACCCAGTACTTC.